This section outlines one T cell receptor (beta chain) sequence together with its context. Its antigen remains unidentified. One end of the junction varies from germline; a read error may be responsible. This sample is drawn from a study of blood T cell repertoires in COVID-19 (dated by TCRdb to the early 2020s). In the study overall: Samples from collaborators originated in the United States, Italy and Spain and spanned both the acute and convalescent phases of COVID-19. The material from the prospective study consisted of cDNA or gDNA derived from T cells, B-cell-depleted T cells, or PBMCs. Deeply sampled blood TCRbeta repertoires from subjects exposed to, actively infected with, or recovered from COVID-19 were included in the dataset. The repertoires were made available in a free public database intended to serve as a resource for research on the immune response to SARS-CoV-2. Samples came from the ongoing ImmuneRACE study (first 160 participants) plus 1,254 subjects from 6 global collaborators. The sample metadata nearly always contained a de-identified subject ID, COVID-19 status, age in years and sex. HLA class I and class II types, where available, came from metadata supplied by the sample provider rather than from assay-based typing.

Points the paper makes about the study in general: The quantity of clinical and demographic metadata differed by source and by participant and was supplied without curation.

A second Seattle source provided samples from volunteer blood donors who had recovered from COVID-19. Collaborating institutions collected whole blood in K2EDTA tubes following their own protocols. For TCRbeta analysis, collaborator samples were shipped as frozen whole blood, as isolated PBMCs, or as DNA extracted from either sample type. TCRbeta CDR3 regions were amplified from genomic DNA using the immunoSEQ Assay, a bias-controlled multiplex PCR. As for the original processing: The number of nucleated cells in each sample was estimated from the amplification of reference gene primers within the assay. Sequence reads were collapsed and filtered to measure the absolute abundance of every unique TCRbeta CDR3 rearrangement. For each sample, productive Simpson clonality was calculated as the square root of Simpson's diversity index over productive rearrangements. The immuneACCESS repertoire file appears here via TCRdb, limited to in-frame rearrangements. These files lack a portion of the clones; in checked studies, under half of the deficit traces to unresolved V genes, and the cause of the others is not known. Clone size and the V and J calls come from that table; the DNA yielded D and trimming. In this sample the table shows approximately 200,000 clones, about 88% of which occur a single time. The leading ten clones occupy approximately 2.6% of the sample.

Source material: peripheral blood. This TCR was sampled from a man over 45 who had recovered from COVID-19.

The CDR3 region reads CASSSGTRNSHFF. The nucleotide sequence reads TGTGCCAGCAGTTCCGGTACTAGGAACTCCCATTTTTTT. This chain is built from TRBV28 and TRBJ2-3; TRBD2 is possibly the D segment (5 matching bases). The CDR3 sequence holds 13 residues, the cysteine and phenylalanine included. Here the CDR3 DNA is all that survives: 39 bases in frame from base 1. CDR1 and CDR2, per the germline V gene, are MDHEN and SYDVKM.